This entry lists 29 T cell receptor beta chains sequenced from one sample in a study of response to subunit inactivated influenza vaccine. Each CDR3 protein gets one entry after TCRdb re-called the RT-PCR reads with MiXCR. The sample lists about 480,000 distinct CDR3 sequences, less than 30% occurring once. Sequencing used CD4+ T cells sorted from PBMCs, obtained 5 days after vaccination. These receptors were collected from a man aged 50 to 60 who received an inactivated influenza vaccine.

V usage is TRBV7-8 and J usage is TRBJ1-1, with D possibly TRBD1 on 6 matching bases. This CDR3 comprises 13 residues. The germline CDR1 and CDR2 sequences are SGHVS and FQNEAQ. Trimming took 1 base from V and 6 from J, leaving 9 bases between them. CDR3 in amino acids: CASSLGQDAEAFF. The CDR3 DNA reads as TGTGCCAGCAGCTTAGGACAGGACGCTGAAGCTTTCTTT.

This clonotype was seen a few times. The V gene is TRBV7-8, the J gene TRBJ1-6; D not certain. With 5 bases removed from V and 7 bases from J, the gap between germline ends came to 12 bases. CDR3 size: 14 residues. The V gene's germline CDR1 is SGHVS and CDR2 FQNEAQ. CDR3 sequence: CASSRLSLNSPLHF. Here the CDR3 DNA reads TGTGCCAGCAGCCGACTGTCCTTGAATTCACCCCTCCACTTT.

The chain joins TRBV5-5 to TRBJ2-2; 8 nucleotides agree with TRBD1. There are 15 residues in the CDR3. The trim removed 4 bases at V and 3 bases at J, leaving 5 bases unmatched. Germline CDR1 reads SGHKS; CDR2 reads YYEKEE (reference sequence). The CDR3 sequence is CASSPQDRDTGELFF. The CDR3 DNA reads TGTGCCAGCAGCCCCCAGGACAGGGACACCGGGGAGCTGTTTTTT.

This clonotype was detected a few times. This chain links TRBV5-6 with TRBJ2-2, with a tentative D call TRBD1 (5 bases). CDR1 is SGHDT and CDR2 is YYEEEE in the germline V gene. V was clipped by 4 bases and J by 0 bases, with 10 bases between them. This CDR3 has 15 residues. The CDR3 region has the DNA TGTGCCAGCAGCCCCTTGACAGCGAACACCGGGGAGCTGTTTTTT. Protein product: CASSPLTANTGELFF.

The V call is TRBV6-1, the J call TRBJ2-7, with TRBD2 matching over 8 bases. CDR1 is MNHNS, CDR2 SASEGT, per germline. The CDR3 has 13 residues. V dropped 10 bases and J dropped 4; count of bases not matched to a gene: 9. CDR3 in amino acids: CATARLALYEQYF. The CDR3, as DNA: TGTGCCACCGCGCGACTAGCGTTATACGAGCAGTACTTC.

For this clonotype: One end of the junction fails to match germline, which may point to a read error. The chain carries TRBV9 and TRBJ2-3, with D possibly being TRBD1 (6 bases). Per germline, CDR1 SGDLS and CDR2 YYNGEE. The CDR3 is made up of 15 amino acids. Written as DNA, the CDR3 is TGTGCCGGCAGCAGCCGGGACACCCCTCCAGATACGCAGTATTTT. As protein: CAGSSRDTPPDTQYF. Combining the CDR3 with reference TRBV9 and TRBJ2-3 gives the whole variable domain DSGVTQTPKHLITATGQRVTLRCSPRSGDLSVYWYQQSLDQGLQFLIQYYNGEERAKGNILERFSAQQFPDLHSELNLSSLELGDSALYFCAGSSRDTPPDTQYFGPGTRLTVL.

This clonotype was detected only a few times. This chain connects TRBV12-3 or TRBV12-4 to TRBJ2-1; TRBD2 agrees at 12 bases. V was clipped by 0 bases and J by 5 bases; unmatched bases: 5. The CDR3 runs to 17 residues. The CDR3 DNA reads as TGTGCCAGCAGTTTAGCTCCACTAGCGGGAGGAGACAATGAGCAGTTCTTC. Its protein is CASSLAPLAGGDNEQFF.

This clonotype occurred once. This chain joins TRBV20-1 and TRBJ2-5; 8 bases line up with TRBD2. V was clipped by 3 bases and J by 2 bases; unmatched bases: 5. This CDR3 is built from 14 residues. Germline assignment: CDR1 DFQATT and CDR2 SNEGSKA (reference sequence). The CDR3 DNA follows: TGCAGTGCTAGTCGAGCGGGGGAGCAAGAGACCCAGTACTTC. It encodes CSASRAGEQETQYF.

This clonotype turned up a few times. The chain employs TRBV7-2 and TRBJ2-3, with D possibly matching TRBD2 (6 bases). The germline V gene has CDR1 SGHTA and CDR2 FQGNSA. This CDR3 has 15 amino acids. Trimming pared 4 bases from V and 1 base from J, leaving 12 bases between. CDR3 sequence (DNA): TGTGCCAGCAGCTACGGGGGATATGGCACAGATACGCAGTATTTT. It translates to CASSYGGYGTDTQYF.

The V and J genes are TRBV6-2 or TRBV6-3 and TRBJ2-5, with D possibly matching TRBD1 (5 bases). CDR3 length: 15 amino acids. CDR1 and CDR2 (germline): MNHEY, SVGEGT. The ends were cut back, 0 bases at V and 4 bases at J, with 12 bases in the middle. Here the CDR3 reads CASSYSSRDLETQYF. The CDR3 bases are TGTGCCAGCAGTTACTCGTCCAGGGATTTAGAGACCCAGTACTTC.

The V and J genes are TRBV7-2 and TRBJ2-5; D remains ambiguous. The CDR3 extends over 13 amino acids. Germline V gene lookup returns CDR1 SGHTA and CDR2 FQGNSA. The V end lost 4 bases, the J end lost 0 bases, and 6 bases lay between the germline ends. CDR3 bases: TGTGCCAGCAGCTCCACGTACCAAGAGACCCAGTACTTC. Protein product: CASSSTYQETQYF.

The V and J genes are TRBV2 and TRBJ2-2, with D tentatively TRBD2 (7 bases). The CDR3 contains 14 residues. V was trimmed by 2 bases and J by 5 bases, leaving 9 bases between them. Germline values: CDR1 SNHLY, CDR2 FYNNEI. In nucleotides, the CDR3 is TGTGCCAGCAGTGAAAGGGGGGGGACCGGGGAGCTGTTTTTT. Amino acids: CASSERGGTGELFF. Full variable domain (missing parts from reference TRBV2 and TRBJ2-2): EPEVTQTPSHQVTQMGQEVILRCVPISNHLYFYWYRQILGQKVEFLVSFYNNEISEKSEIFDDQFSVERPDGSNFTLKIRSTKLEDSAMYFCASSERGGTGELFFGEGSRLTVL.

The chain carries TRBV7-6 and TRBJ2-2; D could derive from TRBD1 or TRBD2 (6 bases each). V was cut by 5 bases and J by 6 bases, with 13 bases left in between. Per germline, CDR1 SGHVS and CDR2 FNYEAQ. This CDR3 contains 14 residues. The DNA of the CDR3 is TGTGCCAGCAGCCCACTAGGGGGGCCCGGGGAGCTGTTTTTT. It encodes CASSPLGGPGELFF.

This clonotype was detected only a few times. The chain uses TRBV7-9 and TRBJ1-3; D unresolved. This CDR3 is built from 14 residues. V was shortened by 11 bases and J by 0 bases, with 14 bases between the two germline ends. The V gene's germline CDR1 is SEHNR and CDR2 FQNEAQ (reference sequence). This chain's CDR3 is CAGAVGGSGNTIYF. CDR3 nucleotides: TGTGCCGGAGCGGTAGGAGGCTCTGGAAACACCATATATTTT.

The V call is TRBV20-1, the J call TRBJ2-3, with 9 bases fitting TRBD2. The CDR3 spans 15 residues. Germline V lookup: CDR1 DFQATT, CDR2 SNEGSKA (reference sequence). Unmatched junction bases numbered 7, after V lost 0 bases and J lost 6 bases. CDR3 residues: CSARERGGRTDTQYF. The CDR3, as DNA: TGCAGTGCTAGAGAGCGGGGGGGCCGGACTGATACGCAGTATTTT.

The chain carries TRBV6-2 or TRBV6-3 and TRBJ2-2, with TRBD1 identical over 7 bases. The V segment lost 6 bases and the J segment 3 bases; nucleotides outside the gene matches: 10. Germline loops: CDR1 MNHEY, CDR2 SVGEGT. The CDR3 covers 16 residues. The CDR3 nucleotides are TGTGCCAGCAGATTTGCGACAGGGATGGACACCGGGGAGCTGTTTTTT. Translating it yields CASRFATGMDTGELFF.

This clonotype was seen a handful of times. This chain connects TRBV28 to TRBJ2-7; 7 bases are a match to TRBD1. Trimming took 8 bases from V and 3 from J; bases not matched to a gene: 7. Germline CDR1 and CDR2: MDHEN and SYDVKM. This CDR3 contains 13 residues. The CDR3 loop reads CASAEQGYYEQYF. The CDR3 DNA is TGTGCCAGCGCTGAACAGGGGTACTACGAGCAGTACTTC.

J is TRBJ2-7 and V is TRBV7-2; D unclear. The CDR3 runs 13 residues. Germline V gives CDR1 SGHTA, CDR2 FQGNSA. Trimming took 7 bases from V and 6 from J, leaving 16 bases between them. CDR3 sequence reads: CASTFGALSEQYF. The DNA of the CDR3 is TGTGCCAGCACCTTTGGCGCGCTTAGCGAGCAGTACTTC.

In nucleotides, the CDR3 is TGTGCCAGCAGTTCCACAGCGAGCAATCAGCCCCAGCATTTT. This encodes CASSSTASNQPQHF. This chain uses TRBV6-5 with TRBJ1-5; unclear D gene. This CDR3 has 14 residues. CDR1 and CDR2 from the germline V gene are MNHEY and SVGAGI. V lost 4 bases and J 1 base, leaving 8 bases between the germline ends.

CDR3 sequence: CASSYGTPEQYF. CDR3 nucleotide sequence: TGTGCCAGCAGTTACGGAACCCCCGAGCAGTACTTC. This chain links TRBV6-2 or TRBV6-3 with TRBJ2-7; unclear D gene. The germline gives CDR1 MNHEY, CDR2 SVGEGT. The germline V and J ends were trimmed by 2 bases and 6 bases, with 8 bases remaining between them. The CDR3 is 12 residues long.

As concerns this clonotype: A far larger clone is one base from this, pointing to a likely read error. The rearrangement uses TRBV7-2 and TRBJ2-7, with D unclear. This CDR3 is built from 12 residues. CDR1 is SGHTA, CDR2 FQGNSA, per germline. Trimming took off 2 bases at V and 0 bases at J, with 2 bases between the two ends. The CDR3 sequence: CASSLHSYEQYF. CDR3 DNA sequence: TGTGCCAGCAGCTTACACTCCTACGAGCAGTACTTC.

A note on this clonotype: A junction boundary mismatches the germline segment, possibly from a read error. V and J are TRBV5-1 and TRBJ2-1, with unresolved D. CDR3 length: 14 amino acids. CDR1 is SGHRS and CDR2 is YFSETQ in the germline V gene. CDR3 in DNA: TGCGCCAGCGTGGCCCAACCCAGCTCGGATGATCAGTTCTTC. It is translated as CASVAQPSSDDQFF.

V is TRBV11-1 and J is TRBJ1-6, with D possibly being TRBD1 (5 bases). Trimming pared 5 bases from V and 8 bases from J, leaving 13 bases between. The length of the CDR3 is 14 residues. Germline V lookup: CDR1 SGHAT, CDR2 FQDESV (reference sequence). The CDR3 loop reads CASSHRDRDSPLHF. The DNA of the CDR3 is TGTGCCAGCAGCCACCGGGACCGGGATTCACCCCTCCACTTT.

CDR3 bases: TGTGCCAGCAGCCAACGGGAGGAGACCCAGTACTTC. Amino acid sequence: CASSQREETQYF. This rearrangement joins TRBV3-1 to TRBJ2-5, with a weak D call TRBD2 (6 bases). Germline V lookup: CDR1 LGHDT, CDR2 YNNKEL (reference sequence). The CDR3 contains 12 residues. Trimming took 2 bases from V and 5 from J, leaving 6 bases between them.

This clonotype was observed once. The chain is built from TRBV11-2 and TRBJ2-3; 13 nucleotides align to TRBD2. With V trimmed by 5 bases and J by 6 bases, 14 bases remained unmatched. Germline V gene lookup returns CDR1 SGHAT and CDR2 FQNNGV. The CDR3 totals 18 residues. The CDR3 loop reads CASSRMIGLAGERDTQYF. CDR3 bases: TGTGCCAGCAGCCGAATGATAGGACTAGCGGGAGAGAGGGATACGCAGTATTTT.

This clonotype was observed a handful of times. The chain carries TRBV20-1 and TRBJ2-1; D may match TRBD1 or TRBD2 (6 bases each). V lost 0 bases and J lost 2, with 11 bases in between. There are 15 residues in the CDR3. Looked up from germline, CDR1 is DFQATT and CDR2 is SNEGSKA (reference sequence). The CDR3, as DNA: TGCAGTGCTAGAGATAAGGGGGGCCCCTACAATGAGCAGTTCTTC. Its translation is CSARDKGGPYNEQFF.

V is TRBV15 and J is TRBJ2-1; 12 nucleotides match TRBD2. The germline V gene encodes CDR1 LNHNV and CDR2 YYDKDF (reference sequence). CDR3 length: 17 residues. V was pared by 3 bases and J by 13 bases, with 16 bases of the junction left unmatched. CDR3 in DNA: TGTGCCACCAGCAGGGGAACGTGGACTAGCGGGGAAGCTCATCAGTTCTTC. Translation gives CATSRGTWTSGEAHQFF.

The chain is built from TRBV20-1 and TRBJ1-5; a weak D match, TRBD1 (5 bases). Germline V gene lookup returns CDR1 DFQATT and CDR2 SNEGSKA (reference sequence). The CDR3 runs 13 residues. V gave up 7 bases and J gave up 6 bases, with 16 bases separating them. CDR3 bases: TGCAGTGTGGGGGAGTACAGCCGTCAGCCCCAGCATTTT. Amino acid sequence: CSVGEYSRQPQHF.

The rearrangement uses TRBV12-3 or TRBV12-4 and TRBJ2-5, with D tentatively TRBD1 or TRBD2 (6 bases each). This CDR3 spans 14 amino acids. Trimming took off 3 bases at V and 8 bases at J, with 16 bases between the two ends. For the CDR3, the DNA is TGTGCCAGCAGTTTTGGTCCGGGGGCCGCCACCCAGTACTTC. As protein: CASSFGPGAATQYF.